The 5 T cell receptor beta chains below were found in one sample sequenced in a study of B cell selection in AIRE deficiency. CD4+CD127+ cells were sorted as the conventional CD4 T cells. Libraries were prepared by immunoSEQ multiplex PCR; TCRdb keeps only in-frame clonotypes and omits some of them. The table lists roughly 24,000 clones, approximately 96% of them singletons. The sequenced material came from CD4+CD127+ conventional T cells sorted from PBMCs. Source of these receptors: a human donor in good health.

This clone showed up just once. V is TRBV6-5 and J is TRBJ2-7; TRBD2 is a possible D gene (5 bases). CDR3 length: 13 residues. The ends were cut back, 3 bases at V and 2 bases at J, with 8 bases in the middle. Germline V gene sequence: CDR1 MNHEY, CDR2 SVGAGI. The CDR3 spells CASSYLAPYEQYF. The CDR3 nucleotides read TGTGCCAGCAGTTATCTAGCCCCCTACGAGCAGTACTTC.

As for this clone: The sample holds other DNA sequences that translate to the same CDR3. The chain links TRBV18 to TRBJ1-1; TRBD1 matches at 8 bases. Trimming took 2 bases from V and 2 from J; bases not matched to a gene: 1. Germline V gives CDR1 KGHSH, CDR2 LQKENI. The CDR3 covers 14 residues. The CDR3 coding sequence is TGTGCCAGCTCACCAGGACAGGGTAACACTGAAGCTTTCTTT. This gives the protein CASSPGQGNTEAFF.

The chain couples TRBV5-1 to TRBJ1-1, with D tentatively TRBD1 (6 bases). The CDR3 consists of 17 residues. Trimming cost V 4 bases and J 2 bases, with 21 bases left between them. CDR1 and CDR2 (germline): SGHRS, YFSETQ. This CDR3 is CASSESTSGTLNTEAFF. The CDR3 bases are TGCGCCAGCAGCGAATCAACCTCCGGGACACTAAACACTGAAGCTTTCTTT.

The rearrangement links TRBV6-1 to TRBJ2-1; TRBD1 or TRBD2 may be the D gene (6 bases each). Germline V gives CDR1 MNHNS, CDR2 SASEGT. The V end was cut by 2 bases, the J end by 2 bases, with 7 bases between. CDR3 length: 14 amino acids. CDR3 in amino acids: CASSERGAYNEQFF. The CDR3 DNA reads as TGTGCCAGCAGTGAAAGGGGGGCCTACAATGAGCAGTTCTTC.

This clone was detected once. The gene calls are TRBV18 and TRBJ2-1; no clear D. The V gene's germline CDR1 is KGHSH and CDR2 LQKENI. The CDR3 loop spans 15 amino acids. Trimming took 1 base from V and 0 from J, leaving 7 bases between them. The CDR3 region is CASSPRSSSYNEQFF. The DNA for the CDR3 is TGTGCCAGCTCACCACGGTCCAGCTCCTACAATGAGCAGTTCTTC.